This T cell receptor (beta chain) came from a study of cytomegalovirus exposure and HLA in healthy donors. Germline V gene lookup returns CDR1 SGHVS and CDR2 FNYEAQ. The CDR3 covers 15 residues. With V trimmed by 5 bases and J by 3 bases, 5 bases remained unmatched. Turning to this clone: Antigen: not known.

General observations from the study: A likely sequencing artifact accounted for one observed cluster of highly shared sequence variants. In a later analysis, an Asian-associated ancestry cluster reportedly showed fewer N-insertions than the roughly 710-donor mean.

13 Jbeta primers and 60 Vbeta primers were used for the PCR. Assay: immunoSEQ multiplex PCR; the TCRdb copy retains only in-frame clones and omits some. This sample contains about 59,000 clones. V and J are TRBV7-6 and TRBJ2-2; 8 bases line up with TRBD2. The sample taken for sequencing was PBMCs. The TCR sequence derives from a man aged 25 to 40 in good health and CMV-seropositive. CDR3 amino acids: CASSGLARDTGELFF. The CDR3 DNA reads TGTGCCAGCAGCGGACTAGCTAGGGACACCGGGGAGCTGTTTTTT.